These 10 T cell receptor beta chains were sequenced from one sample in a study of CD8+ T cells in alopecia areata. RNA extraction and reverse transcription yielded cDNA as sequencing template. Some clones are missing from TCRdb's copy, which holds only in-frame ones; the method was immunoSEQ multiplex PCR. Of 13,000 to 15,000 clones in the sample, under 60% are singletons; the top ten hold around 9.9%. Alopecia areata patients provided lesional scalp punch biopsies and peripheral blood. The sample in question was skin, obtained at week 0. The source of these receptors is a human donor with alopecia areata.

The V call is TRBV7-9, the J call TRBJ1-3; the D is unclear. The germline V and J ends were trimmed by 5 bases and 2 bases, with 10 bases remaining between them. Germline V gene lookup returns CDR1 SEHNR and CDR2 FQNEAQ (reference sequence). This CDR3 comprises 14 residues. CDR3 sequence reads: CASSRPSPGNTIYF. Written as DNA, the CDR3 is TGTGCCAGCAGCCGGCCAAGCCCTGGAAACACCATATATTTT.

The chain employs TRBV6-1 and TRBJ2-5; D might be TRBD1 or TRBD2, each matching 5 bases. Matching the DNA end better, TRBJ2-7 makes the J call doubtful. The CDR3 is 15 amino acids. Germline loops: CDR1 MNHNS, CDR2 SASEGT. CDR3 bases: TGTGCCAGCAGTGCTCGGCGAGGGGAAGGGAACGAGCAGTACTTC. This encodes CASSARRGEGNEQYF.

The rearrangement uses TRBV6-5 and TRBJ1-2; D is uncertain. CDR3 length equals 14 residues. Per germline, CDR1 MNHEY and CDR2 SVGAGI. With 5 bases removed from V and 2 bases from J, the gap between germline ends came to 12 bases. The CDR3 region is CASSTEAQNYGYTF. As DNA, the CDR3 is TGTGCCAGCAGTACAGAAGCACAAAACTATGGCTACACCTTC.

This clone occurred once. The chain recombines TRBV2 with TRBJ2-5, with TRBD1 identical over 9 bases. This CDR3 has 13 amino acids. The germline CDR1 and CDR2 sequences are SNHLY and FYNNEI. The V and J ends lost 6 bases and 4 bases, in that order; junction bases with no gene match: 3. CDR3 residues: CASSGTGIETQYF. DNA of the CDR3: TGTGCCAGCAGCGGGACAGGGATAGAGACCCAGTACTTC. The full variable domain, completed using reference TRBV2 and TRBJ2-5, is EPEVTQTPSHQVTQMGQEVILRCVPISNHLYFYWYRQILGQKVEFLVSFYNNEISEKSEIFDDQFSVERPDGSNFTLKIRSTKLEDSAMYFCASSGTGIETQYFGPGTRLLVL.

The chain couples TRBV7-8 to TRBJ1-1; D not resolved. This CDR3 spans 13 amino acids. CDR1 and CDR2 from the germline V gene are SGHVS and FQNEAQ. The V end lost 2 bases, the J end lost 1 base, and 5 bases lay between the germline ends. The CDR3 coding sequence is TGTGCCAGCAGCTTAACGCAGAACACTGAAGCTTTCTTT. Its protein is CASSLTQNTEAFF.

The chain is built from TRBV4-1 and TRBJ2-2; D is uncertain. This CDR3 has 14 residues. CDR1 is MGHRA and CDR2 is YSYEKL in the germline V gene. V was trimmed by 0 bases and J by 3 bases, leaving 5 bases between them. This CDR3 is CASSQDLYTGELFF. CDR3 DNA sequence: TGCGCCAGCAGCCAAGATTTATACACCGGGGAGCTGTTTTTT.

J is TRBJ2-1 and V is TRBV27; D is perhaps TRBD1 or TRBD2 (5 bases each). V was trimmed by 6 bases and J by 9 bases, leaving 15 bases between them. The CDR3 length is 13 residues. Germline V gene lookup returns CDR1 MNHEY and CDR2 SMNVEV (reference sequence). Here the CDR3 DNA reads TGTGCCAGCAGGCTAGGGACCTACGGTGAGCAGTTCTTC. Residues: CASRLGTYGEQFF.

The table lists this clone with a count of one. The J gene is TRBJ2-1, the V gene TRBV4-1, with 9 bases fitting TRBD1. Germline CDR1 and CDR2: MGHRA and YSYEKL. J lost 5 bases, V lost 4 bases, and 9 bases had no gene match. This CDR3 comprises 16 residues. The CDR3 here is CASSRLPGQGHNEQFF. CDR3 nucleotide sequence: TGCGCCAGCAGCCGACTACCGGGACAGGGTCACAATGAGCAGTTCTTC.

The chain's CDR3 is CASSYRQGRTDYGYTF. The CDR3 nucleotides read TGTGCCAGCAGTTACCGCCAGGGGAGGACGGACTATGGCTACACCTTC. This chain links TRBV6-6 with TRBJ1-2; a weak D match, TRBD1 (6 bases). The CDR3 loop spans 16 amino acids. Looked up from germline, CDR1 is MNHNY and CDR2 is SVGAGI (reference sequence). V dropped 2 bases and J dropped 3 bases, with 16 bases sitting between them.

This clone was counted only a few times. The chain uses TRBV9 and TRBJ2-5, with TRBD2 matching over 8 bases. Losses at the gene ends were 0 bases for V and 2 bases for J; bases not matched to a gene: 6. This CDR3 is built from 16 residues. The germline V gene has CDR1 SGDLS and CDR2 YYNGEE. The CDR3 region has the DNA TGTGCCAGCAGCGTAGAATCGAGCGGGGGACAAGAGACCCAGTACTTC. Translated, it gives CASSVESSGGQETQYF.